This T cell receptor beta chain was captured by sequencing in a study of cytomegalovirus exposure and HLA in healthy donors. Germline V CDR1 and CDR2: SGHRS, YFSETQ. V lost 4 bases and J lost 2; bases outside the gene matches: 5. CDR3 size: 15 residues. The PCR employed 60 Vbeta primers together with 13 Jbeta primers. TCRdb keeps only in-frame clones here, not all; method: immunoSEQ multiplex PCR. This table holds some 150,000 clones, roughly 10% found once. The sequencing sample was made of PBMCs. This chain links TRBV5-1 with TRBJ1-4; TRBD1 aligns across 7 bases. The sequence derives from a male donor in good health and CMV-seronegative. The CDR3 DNA sequence: TGCGCCAGCAGCAACAGGGGTTTGACTAATGAAAAACTGTTTTTT. The encoded protein is CASSNRGLTNEKLFF.